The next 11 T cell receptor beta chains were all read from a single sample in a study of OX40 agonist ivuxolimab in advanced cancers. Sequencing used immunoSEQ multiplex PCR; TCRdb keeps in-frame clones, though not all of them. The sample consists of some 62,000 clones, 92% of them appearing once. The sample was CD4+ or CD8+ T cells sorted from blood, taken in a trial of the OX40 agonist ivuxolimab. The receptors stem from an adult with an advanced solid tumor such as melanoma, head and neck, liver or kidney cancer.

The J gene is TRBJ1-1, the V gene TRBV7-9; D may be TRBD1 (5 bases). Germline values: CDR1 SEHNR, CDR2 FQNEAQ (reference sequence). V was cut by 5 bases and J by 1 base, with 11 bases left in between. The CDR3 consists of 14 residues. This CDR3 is CASSIGAQNTEAFF. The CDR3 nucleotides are TGTGCCAGCAGCATCGGGGCCCAGAACACTGAAGCTTTCTTT.

Here the CDR3 reads CASSFQGRGADTQYF. CDR3 sequence (DNA): TGCGCCAGCAGCTTTCAGGGAAGGGGCGCAGATACGCAGTATTTT. The genes are TRBV5-1 and TRBJ2-3; the D gene is possibly TRBD1 (5 bases). The CDR3 loop spans 15 amino acids. Germline V gives CDR1 SGHRS, CDR2 YFSETQ. V was trimmed by 2 bases and J by 4 bases, leaving 14 bases between them.

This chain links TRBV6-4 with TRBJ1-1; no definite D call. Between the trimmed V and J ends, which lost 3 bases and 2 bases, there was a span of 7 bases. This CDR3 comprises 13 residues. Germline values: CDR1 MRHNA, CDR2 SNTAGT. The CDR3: CASSEMDNTEAFF. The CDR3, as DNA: TGTGCCAGCAGTGAAATGGATAACACTGAAGCTTTCTTT.

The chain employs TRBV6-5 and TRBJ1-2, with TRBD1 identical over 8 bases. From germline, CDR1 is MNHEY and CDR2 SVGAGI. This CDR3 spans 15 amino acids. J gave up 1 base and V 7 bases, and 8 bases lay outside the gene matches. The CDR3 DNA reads TGTGCCAGCAAACCCTTCGGACAGGGTAACTATGGCTACACCTTC. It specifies CASKPFGQGNYGYTF.

DNA of the CDR3: TGTGCCAGCAGTGCCTCAGGGAGCTCGGCAGATACGCAGTATTTT. The encoded protein is CASSASGSSADTQYF. The chain employs TRBV25-1 and TRBJ2-3; D is perhaps TRBD1 or TRBD2 (5 bases each). The V gene lost 4 bases and the J gene lost 4 bases, with 15 bases spanning the gap. The CDR3 consists of 15 residues. CDR1 and CDR2 from the germline V gene are MGHDK and SYGVNS.

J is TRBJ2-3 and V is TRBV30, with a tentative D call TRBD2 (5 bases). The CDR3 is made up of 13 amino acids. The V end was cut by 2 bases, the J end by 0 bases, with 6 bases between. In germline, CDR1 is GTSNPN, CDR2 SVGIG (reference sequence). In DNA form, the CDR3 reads TGTGCCTGGAGTCGGGAAAGCACAGATACGCAGTATTTT. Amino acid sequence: CAWSRESTDTQYF.

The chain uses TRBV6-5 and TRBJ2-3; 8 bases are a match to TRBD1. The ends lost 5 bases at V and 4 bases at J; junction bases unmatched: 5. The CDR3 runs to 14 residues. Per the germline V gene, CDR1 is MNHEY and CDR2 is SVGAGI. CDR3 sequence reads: CASSPGGAADTQYF. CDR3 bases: TGTGCCAGCAGTCCAGGGGGCGCGGCAGATACGCAGTATTTT.

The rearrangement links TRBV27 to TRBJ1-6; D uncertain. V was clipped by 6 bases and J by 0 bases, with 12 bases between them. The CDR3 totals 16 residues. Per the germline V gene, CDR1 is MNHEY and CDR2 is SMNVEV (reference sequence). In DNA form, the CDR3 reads TGTGCCAGCAGACCCACCGCAGGCTCCTATAATTCACCCCTCCACTTT. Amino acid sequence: CASRPTAGSYNSPLHF.

CDR3 bases: TGCGCCAGCAGCCAACCCACAGGGGGAGGTGAGACCCAGTACTTC. Its translation is CASSQPTGGGETQYF. The rearrangement joins TRBV4-1 to TRBJ2-5, with 8 positions matching TRBD1. The CDR3 contains 15 residues. V was clipped by 2 bases and J by 5 bases; unmatched bases: 7. In germline, CDR1 is MGHRA, CDR2 YSYEKL.

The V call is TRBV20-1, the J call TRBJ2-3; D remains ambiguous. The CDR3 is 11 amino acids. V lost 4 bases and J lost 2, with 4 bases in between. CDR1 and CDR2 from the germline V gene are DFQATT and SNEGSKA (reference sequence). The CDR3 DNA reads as TGCAGTGCTACCCTCACAGATACGCAGTATTTT. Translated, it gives CSATLTDTQYF.

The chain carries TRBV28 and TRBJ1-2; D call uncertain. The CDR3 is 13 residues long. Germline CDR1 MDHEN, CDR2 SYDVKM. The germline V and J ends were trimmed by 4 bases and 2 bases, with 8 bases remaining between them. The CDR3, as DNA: TGTGCCAGCAGTTCCACATTAAACTATGGCTACACCTTC. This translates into CASSSTLNYGYTF.